The rows below give T cell receptor beta chains drawn from one sample of a study of response to subunit inactivated influenza vaccine. TCRdb re-called the RT-PCR reads with MiXCR, one entry per CDR3 protein. The profile shows about 190,000 distinct CDR3 sequences, approximately 15% of them singletons. The sequencing here drew on CD8+ T cells sorted from PBMCs, taken roughly 5 days after vaccination. The source of these receptors is a man aged 45-60 years who received an inactivated influenza vaccine. CDR3s include the opening cysteine and the closing phenylalanine or tryptophan. Each record gives: clone size, D gene, J gene, V gene, CDR3 protein, CDR3 DNA. The D gene is left open where the match is weak. Rows give clone size only sometimes, using once, few, many, or a class for an expanded clone.

>NA|NA|TRBJ2-7|TRBV28
CASSLLAGPYEQYF
TGTGCCAGCAGTTTATTGGCGGGACCCTACGAGCAGTACTTC
>many|TRBD2|TRBJ2-1|TRBV6-1
CASSATSGAYNEQFF
TGTGCCAGCAGCGCGACTAGCGGGGCCTACAATGAGCAGTTCTTC
>NA|NA|TRBJ1-1|TRBV12-3/TRBV12-4
CASSLGGIGNTEAFF
TGTGCCAGCAGTTTGGGGGGGATAGGGAACACTGAAGCTTTCTTT
>NA|NA|TRBJ2-2|TRBV30
CAWSFVGPVGGELFF
TGTGCCTGGAGCTTCGTGGGGCCTGTCGGCGGGGAGCTGTTTTTT
>few|NA|TRBJ2-6|TRBV7-3
CASSYNQAGANVLTF
TGTGCCAGCAGCTACAACCAGGCTGGGGCCAACGTCCTGACTTTC
>few|NA|TRBJ1-5|TRBV20-1
CSASDADSNQPQHF
TGCAGTGCTAGTGACGCTGATAGCAATCAGCCCCAGCATTTT
>NA|NA|TRBJ1-1|TRBV29-1
CSVGGHRSTEAFF
TGCAGCGTTGGGGGACATCGAAGCACTGAAGCTTTCTTT
>once|TRBD2|TRBJ2-1|TRBV4-2
CGSSLGAGTAYNEQFF
TGTGGCAGCAGCTTGGGAGCGGGAACCGCCTACAATGAGCAGTTCTTC
>NA|TRBD1|TRBJ2-1|TRBV27
CASRRGTGSHNEQFF
TGTGCCAGCAGAAGAGGGACAGGGTCGCACAATGAGCAGTTCTTC
>few|NA|TRBJ2-7|TRBV6-2/TRBV6-3
CASSYLQELSYEQYF
TGTGCCAGCAGTTATTTACAGGAGTTGTCCTACGAGCAGTACTTC